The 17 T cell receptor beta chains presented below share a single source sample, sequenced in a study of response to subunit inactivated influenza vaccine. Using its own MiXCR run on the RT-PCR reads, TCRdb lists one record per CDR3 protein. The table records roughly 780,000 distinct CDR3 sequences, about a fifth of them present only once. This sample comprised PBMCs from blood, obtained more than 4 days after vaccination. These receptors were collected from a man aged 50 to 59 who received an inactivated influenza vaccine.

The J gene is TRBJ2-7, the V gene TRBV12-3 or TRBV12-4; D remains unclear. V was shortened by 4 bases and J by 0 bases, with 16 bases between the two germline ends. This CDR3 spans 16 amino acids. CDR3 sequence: CASSSIVGQSSYEQYF. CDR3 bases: TGTGCCAGCAGTTCTATAGTTGGGCAGAGCTCCTACGAGCAGTACTTC.

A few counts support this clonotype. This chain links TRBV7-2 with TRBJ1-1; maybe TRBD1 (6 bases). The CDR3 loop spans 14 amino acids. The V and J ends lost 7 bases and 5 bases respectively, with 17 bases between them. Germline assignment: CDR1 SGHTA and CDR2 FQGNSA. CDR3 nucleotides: TGTGCCAGCAAAGGGGGTAGTTTGGGAACTGAAGCTTTCTTT. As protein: CASKGGSLGTEAFF.

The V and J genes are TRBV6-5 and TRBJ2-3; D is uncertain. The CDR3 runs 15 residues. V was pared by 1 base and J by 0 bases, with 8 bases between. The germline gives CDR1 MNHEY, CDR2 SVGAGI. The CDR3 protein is CASSYYLGSTDTQYF. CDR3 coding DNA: TGTGCCAGCAGTTACTACCTCGGGAGCACAGATACGCAGTATTTT.

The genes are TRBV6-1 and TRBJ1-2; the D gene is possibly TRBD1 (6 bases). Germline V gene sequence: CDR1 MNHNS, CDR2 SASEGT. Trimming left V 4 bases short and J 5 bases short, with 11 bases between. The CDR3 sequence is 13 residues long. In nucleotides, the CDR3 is TGTGCCAGCAGTGGCAACAGGGAGTATGGCTACACCTTC. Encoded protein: CASSGNREYGYTF.

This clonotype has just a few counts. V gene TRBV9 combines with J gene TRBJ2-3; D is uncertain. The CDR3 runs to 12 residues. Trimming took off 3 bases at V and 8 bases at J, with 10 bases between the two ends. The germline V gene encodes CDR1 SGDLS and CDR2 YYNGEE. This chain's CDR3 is CASSEDRTTQYF. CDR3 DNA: TGTGCCAGCAGCGAGGATAGAACTACGCAGTATTTT.

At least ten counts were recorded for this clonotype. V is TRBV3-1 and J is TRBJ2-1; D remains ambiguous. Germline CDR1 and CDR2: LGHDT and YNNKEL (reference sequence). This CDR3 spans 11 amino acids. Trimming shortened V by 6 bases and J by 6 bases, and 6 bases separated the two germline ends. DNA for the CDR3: TGTGCCAGCAGTATACTCAATGAGCAGTTCTTC. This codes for CASSILNEQFF.

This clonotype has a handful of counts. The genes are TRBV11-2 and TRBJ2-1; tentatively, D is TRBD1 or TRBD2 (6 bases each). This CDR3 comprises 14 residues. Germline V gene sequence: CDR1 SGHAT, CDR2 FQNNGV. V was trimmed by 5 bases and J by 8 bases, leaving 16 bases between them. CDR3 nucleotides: TGTGCCAGCAGCCCTAGGGGGAAGCGGGATGAGCAGTTCTTC. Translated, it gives CASSPRGKRDEQFF.

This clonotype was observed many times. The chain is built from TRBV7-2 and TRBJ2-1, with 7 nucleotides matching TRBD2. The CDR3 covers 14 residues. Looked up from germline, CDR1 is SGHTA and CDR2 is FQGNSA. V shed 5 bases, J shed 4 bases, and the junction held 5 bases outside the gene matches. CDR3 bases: TGTGCCAGCAGCCGACTAGCAGGGTACAATGAGCAGTTCTTC. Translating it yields CASSRLAGYNEQFF.

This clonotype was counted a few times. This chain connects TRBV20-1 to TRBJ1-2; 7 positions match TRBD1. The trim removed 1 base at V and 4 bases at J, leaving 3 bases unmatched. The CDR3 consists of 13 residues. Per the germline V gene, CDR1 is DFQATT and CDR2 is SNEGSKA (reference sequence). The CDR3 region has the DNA TGCAGTGCTAGAGTATCAGGGGGCTATGGCTACACCTTC. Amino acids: CSARVSGGYGYTF.

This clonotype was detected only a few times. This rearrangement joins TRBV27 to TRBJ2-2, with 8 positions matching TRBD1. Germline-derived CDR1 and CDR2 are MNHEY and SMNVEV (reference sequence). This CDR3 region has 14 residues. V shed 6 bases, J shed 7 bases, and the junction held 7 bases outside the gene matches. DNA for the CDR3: TGTGCCAGCAGGGCGACAGGGGCGGTCGGGGAGCTGTTTTTT. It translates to CASRATGAVGELFF.

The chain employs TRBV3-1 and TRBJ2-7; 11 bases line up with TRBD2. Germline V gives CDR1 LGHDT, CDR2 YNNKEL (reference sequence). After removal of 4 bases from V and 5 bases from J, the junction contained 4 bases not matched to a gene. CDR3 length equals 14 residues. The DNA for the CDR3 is TGTGCCAGCAGCCTTAGCGGGAGGGCCAACGAGCAGTACTTC. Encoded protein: CASSLSGRANEQYF.

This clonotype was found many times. As DNA, the CDR3 is TGCGCCAGCAGCCAAGAATTAGCGGGAGGGAAAAATGAGCAGTTCTTC. It translates to CASSQELAGGKNEQFF. This sequence joins TRBV4-3 and TRBJ2-1; 11 bases line up with TRBD2. From germline, CDR1 is LGHNA and CDR2 YSLEER. V shed 0 bases, J shed 7 bases, and the junction held 5 bases outside the gene matches. This CDR3 comprises 16 residues.

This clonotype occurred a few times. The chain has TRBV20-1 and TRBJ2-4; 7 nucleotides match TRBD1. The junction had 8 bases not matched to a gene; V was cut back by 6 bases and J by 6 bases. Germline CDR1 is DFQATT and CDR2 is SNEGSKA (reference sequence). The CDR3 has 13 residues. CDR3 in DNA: TGCAGTGCAGAGTTGGGACAGCTAAACATTCAGTACTTC. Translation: CSAELGQLNIQYF.

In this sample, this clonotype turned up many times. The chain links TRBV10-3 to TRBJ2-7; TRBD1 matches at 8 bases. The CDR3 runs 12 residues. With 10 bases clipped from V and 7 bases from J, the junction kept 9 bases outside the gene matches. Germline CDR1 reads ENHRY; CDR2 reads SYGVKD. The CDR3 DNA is TGTGCCAGCACCGGGACAGGCGGGGAGCAGTACTTC. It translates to CASTGTGGEQYF.

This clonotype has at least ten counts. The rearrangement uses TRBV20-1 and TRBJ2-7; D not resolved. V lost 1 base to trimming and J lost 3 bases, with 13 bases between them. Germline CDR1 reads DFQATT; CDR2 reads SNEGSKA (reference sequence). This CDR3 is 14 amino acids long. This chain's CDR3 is CSARGRNTFYEQYF. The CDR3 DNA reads TGCAGTGCTAGAGGTAGAAACACTTTCTACGAGCAGTACTTC.

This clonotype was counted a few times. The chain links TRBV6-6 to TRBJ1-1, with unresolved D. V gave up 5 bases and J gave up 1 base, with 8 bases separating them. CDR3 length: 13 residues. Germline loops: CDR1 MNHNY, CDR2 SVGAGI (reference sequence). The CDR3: CASSPPQNTEAFF. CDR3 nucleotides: TGTGCCAGCAGTCCTCCACAGAACACTGAAGCTTTCTTT.

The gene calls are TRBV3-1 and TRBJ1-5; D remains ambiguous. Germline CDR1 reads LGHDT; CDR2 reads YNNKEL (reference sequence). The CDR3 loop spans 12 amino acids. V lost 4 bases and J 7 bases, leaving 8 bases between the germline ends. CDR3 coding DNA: TGTGCCAGCAGCCCACACGGGCAGCCCCAGCATTTT. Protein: CASSPHGQPQHF.